The source of this T cell receptor beta chain is a study of technical replicates of blood from a few donors. Libraries were prepared by immunoSEQ multiplex PCR; TCRdb keeps only in-frame clonotypes and omits some of them. The sample lists around 80,000 clones; about 91% were seen once. CDR1 and CDR2 from the germline V gene are GTSNPN and SVGIG (reference sequence). The CDR3 is 15 residues long. The V end was cut by 2 bases, the J end by 2 bases, with 12 bases between. The sequence came from a human donor in good health. Input material: T cells isolated from PBMCs. The chain couples TRBV30 to TRBJ2-2; TRBD2 might be the D (6 bases). CDR3 sequence (DNA): TGTGCCTGGAGTCGGCTAGCGACAAACACCGGGGAGCTGTTTTTT. This codes for CAWSRLATNTGELFF. The whole variable domain, remainder taken from reference TRBV30 and TRBJ2-2, is SQTIHQWPATLVQPVGSPLSLECTVEGTSNPNLYWYRQAAGRGLQLLFYSVGIGQISSEVPQNLSASRPQDRQFILSSKKLLLSDSGFYLCAWSRLATNTGELFFGEGSRLTVL.